The T cell receptor (beta chain) under discussion was sequenced for a study of blood T cells in healthy people across ages. This CDR3 is 11 amino acids long. Germline V gene data show CDR1 as SGHTA and CDR2 as FQGNSA. V lost 3 bases, J lost 10 bases, and 4 bases lay in between. A second PCR of roughly 7 to 11 cycles used a sample-barcoded 5' primer and a J-beta primer mix. TCRdb redid the calling of the 5' RACE reads with MiXCR, one entry per CDR3 protein. The sample has hundreds of thousands of distinct CDR3 sequences, less than 40% seen once. This clonotype was seen at least ten times. The chain recombines TRBV7-2 with TRBJ1-6; D call uncertain. The TCR was taken from a woman over 75 in good health. Sequenced input: blood. The CDR3 bases are TGTGCCAGCAGCTTGTTGTCACCCCTCCACTTT. This sequence encodes CASSLLSPLHF.